Below, 30 T cell receptor beta chains from the same sample are listed, as sequenced in a study of T-cell reconstitution after alpha-beta-depleted transplantation in children. A library of TCRbeta sequences, prepared with unique molecular identifiers, was generated. TCRdb independently ran MiXCR on the PCR reads; one entry per CDR3 protein. Of about 240,000 distinct CDR3 sequences in the sample, 12% are singletons; the top ten hold 2% to 3%. The sample in question was PBMCs from the stem cell graft donor, obtained from the stem cell graft. The receptors come from a human donor who donated a stem cell graft to a child with acute lymphoblastic leukemia.

This clonotype came up many times. The chain couples TRBV7-8 to TRBJ1-5, with 7 bases identical to TRBD1. Germline trimming cut 5 bases from V and 6 bases from J; bases unmatched to any gene: 10. Germline CDR1 and CDR2: SGHVS and FQNEAQ. This CDR3 region has 15 residues. CDR3 coding DNA: TGTGCCAGCAGCCCCCTCGCGACAGGGATTCAGCCCCAGCATTTT. This encodes CASSPLATGIQPQHF. The full variable domain, with the rest looked up from reference TRBV7-8 and TRBJ1-5, is GAGVSQSPRYKVAKRGQDVALRCDPISGHVSLFWYQQALGQGPEFLTYFQNEAQLDKSGLPSDRFFAERPEGSVSTLKIQRTQQEDSAVYLCASSPLATGIQPQHFGDGTRLSIL.

This clonotype was picked up many times. V gene TRBV5-1 combines with J gene TRBJ2-7; D possibly corresponds to TRBD1 (5 bases). Germline V gene data show CDR1 as SGHRS and CDR2 as YFSETQ. Deletions cut 4 bases from V and 4 bases from J, with 12 bases between. The CDR3 is made up of 13 amino acids. CDR3 DNA: TGCGCCAGCAGCGCTGGACACCTTTACGAGCAGTACTTC. It is translated as CASSAGHLYEQYF. The full variable domain, completed using reference TRBV5-1 and TRBJ2-7, is KAGVTQTPRYLIKTRGQQVTLSCSPISGHRSVSWYQQTPGQGLQFLFEYFSETQRNKGNFPGRFSGRQFSNSRSEMNVSTLELGDSALYLCASSAGHLYEQYFGPGTRLTVT.

This clonotype was detected many times. This chain connects TRBV7-9 to TRBJ1-1, with 7 bases aligning to TRBD1. In germline, CDR1 is SEHNR, CDR2 FQNEAQ (reference sequence). With V trimmed by 5 bases and J by 6 bases, 3 bases remained unmatched. The CDR3 has 12 residues. CDR3 coding DNA: TGTGCCAGCAGCCTGCAGGGGGCTGAAGCTTTCTTT. The encoded protein is CASSLQGAEAFF. Drawing the rest from reference TRBV7-9 and TRBJ1-1, the complete variable domain is DTGVSQNPRHKITKRGQNVTFRCDPISEHNRLYWYRQTLGQGPEFLTYFQNEAQLEKSRLLSDRFSAERPKGSFSTLEIQRTEQGDSAMYLCASSLQGAEAFFGQGTRLTVV.

Of note for this clonotype: The junction and the germline gene differ at one end; a read error may be behind it. The V call is TRBV12-3 or TRBV12-4, the J call TRBJ2-7; D unclear. CDR3 length: 11 amino acids. DNA of the CDR3: TGTGCCAGCAGTTTGAACTACCAGCAGTACTTC. This sequence encodes CASSLNYQQYF.

Ten or more counts support this clonotype. This sequence joins TRBV12-3 or TRBV12-4 and TRBJ1-5, with D uncertain. This CDR3 spans 15 amino acids. Trimming pared 6 bases from V and 1 base from J, leaving 13 bases between. The CDR3 nucleotides read TGTGCCAGCAGACCTGGACCGGAGAGCAATCAGCCCCAGCATTTT. Translation gives CASRPGPESNQPQHF.

This clonotype has at least ten counts. This rearrangement joins TRBV29-1 to TRBJ2-3; TRBD2 agrees at 7 bases. Trimming took 1 base from V and 2 from J; bases not matched to a gene: 3. Germline CDR1 and CDR2: SQVTM and ANQGSEA. The CDR3 is 14 residues long. The CDR3 loop reads CSVEGGGHTDTQYF. The CDR3 bases are TGCAGCGTTGAAGGGGGAGGGCACACAGATACGCAGTATTTT.

The V and J genes are TRBV7-8 and TRBJ2-1, with TRBD1 matching 8 bases. The CDR3 spans 15 residues. The germline gives CDR1 SGHVS, CDR2 FQNEAQ. V was pared by 6 bases and J by 5 bases, with 9 bases of the junction left unmatched. CDR3 coding DNA: TGTGCCAGCAGGGACGGACAGGGATCCAACAATGAGCAGTTCTTC. This gives the protein CASRDGQGSNNEQFF. Drawing the rest from reference TRBV7-8 and TRBJ2-1, the complete variable domain is GAGVSQSPRYKVAKRGQDVALRCDPISGHVSLFWYQQALGQGPEFLTYFQNEAQLDKSGLPSDRFFAERPEGSVSTLKIQRTQQEDSAVYLCASRDGQGSNNEQFFGPGTRLTVL.

This clonotype was seen at least ten times. The chain couples TRBV9 to TRBJ2-3, with 7 positions matching TRBD2. This CDR3 is built from 16 residues. After removal of 3 bases from V and 6 bases from J, the junction contained 13 bases not matched to a gene. Germline values: CDR1 SGDLS, CDR2 YYNGEE. CDR3 loop: CASSGQTGGLMDTQYF. DNA of the CDR3: TGTGCCAGCAGCGGGCAGACGGGAGGACTGATGGATACGCAGTATTTT.

This clonotype was observed many times. The V call is TRBV7-2, the J call TRBJ2-3; D gene ambiguous. The CDR3 consists of 15 residues. Germline V gene data show CDR1 as SGHTA and CDR2 as FQGNSA. Trimming cost V 0 bases and J 5 bases, with 12 bases left between them. DNA of the CDR3: TGTGCCAGCAGCTTAGCGCCTCTCTCAGGAGATACGCAGTATTTT. It specifies CASSLAPLSGDTQYF.

At least ten counts were recorded for this clonotype. The V call is TRBV15, the J call TRBJ2-1, with D tentatively TRBD1 (6 bases). V lost 7 bases to trimming and J lost 4 bases, with 14 bases between them. The CDR3 length is 14 residues. Germline CDR1 reads LNHNV; CDR2 reads YYDKDF (reference sequence). CDR3 residues: CATTLTGPYNEQFF. In DNA, the CDR3 is TGTGCCACCACCTTGACAGGTCCATACAATGAGCAGTTCTTC.

This clonotype showed up many times. The J gene is TRBJ2-1, the V gene TRBV29-1; 10 bases agree with TRBD2. The CDR3 extends over 14 amino acids. CDR1 is SQVTM, CDR2 ANQGSEA, per germline. V dropped 7 bases and J dropped 4; count of bases not matched to a gene: 7. For the CDR3, the DNA is TGCAGCGGACGCCTAGCGGGGGAGTACAATGAGCAGTTCTTC. This encodes CSGRLAGEYNEQFF.

The rearrangement links TRBV6-5 to TRBJ1-5, with D possibly TRBD1 on 6 matching bases. This CDR3 has 16 amino acids. Germline V lookup: CDR1 MNHEY, CDR2 SVGAGI. Deletions cut 2 bases from V and 0 bases from J, with 11 bases between. The CDR3 DNA follows: TGTGCCAGCAGTTACACCCGCAGGGGTAGCAATCAGCCCCAGCATTTT. This translates into CASSYTRRGSNQPQHF.

This clonotype was observed many times. The chain combines TRBV29-1 with TRBJ1-3; the D is unclear. This CDR3 has 12 amino acids. CDR1 and CDR2 from the germline V gene are SQVTM and ANQGSEA. Trimming removed 5 bases from V and 4 bases from J, with 9 bases in between. CDR3 loop: CSVFGAGNTIYF. DNA for the CDR3: TGCAGCGTTTTCGGAGCCGGAAACACCATATATTTT.

This chain joins TRBV20-1 and TRBJ2-1; 9 nucleotides align to TRBD2. The CDR3 sequence is 14 residues long. Germline V gives CDR1 DFQATT, CDR2 SNEGSKA (reference sequence). With V trimmed by 6 bases and J by 0 bases, 3 bases remained unmatched. In DNA form, the CDR3 reads TGCAGTGCCAAAGCGGGAGGCTCCTACAATGAGCAGTTCTTC. This encodes CSAKAGGSYNEQFF.

This clonotype was counted many times. The junction shows a germline mismatch at one end, possibly a read error. V is TRBV5-1 and J is TRBJ2-1; D remains ambiguous. The germline V gene encodes CDR1 SGHRS and CDR2 YFSETQ. The CDR3 totals 12 residues. In DNA form, the CDR3 reads TGCGCCAGCAGCCTCTCCGACAATGAGCAGTTCTTC. Translated, it gives CASSLSDNEQFF.

This clonotype was seen ten or more times. This rearrangement joins TRBV5-1 to TRBJ2-2, with D possibly called TRBD1 or TRBD2 (5 bases each). Trimming stripped 0 bases from V and 0 bases from J, with 9 bases between. This CDR3 region has 16 residues. The germline CDR1 and CDR2 sequences are SGHRS and YFSETQ. CDR3 region: CASSLAGTTNTGELFF. The CDR3, as DNA: TGCGCCAGCAGCTTGGCCGGGACGACGAACACCGGGGAGCTGTTTTTT.

This clonotype was recorded only once. Possible read error: a much larger clone is one base away. The rearrangement links TRBV27 to TRBJ2-1; TRBD2 matches 12 bases. V was pared by 11 bases and J by 7 bases, with 12 bases of the junction left unmatched. From germline, CDR1 is MNHEY and CDR2 SMNVEV (reference sequence). CDR3 length: 15 residues. Written as DNA, the CDR3 is TGTGCCGGCAACCCCGGGACTAGCGGGTTTAATGAGCAGTTCTTC. It codes for CAGNPGTSGFNEQFF.

This clonotype appeared a few times. The chain carries TRBV28 and TRBJ1-2, with TRBD1 as a possible D gene (5 bases). Per germline, CDR1 MDHEN and CDR2 SYDVKM. Trimming stripped 4 bases from V and 6 bases from J, with 18 bases between. The CDR3 is 15 amino acids. The CDR3 region is CASSSSSSRGDGYTF. CDR3 sequence (DNA): TGTGCCAGCAGTTCCTCGTCAAGTCGAGGGGATGGCTACACCTTC.

The sample holds many counts of this clonotype. The rearrangement uses TRBV29-1 and TRBJ2-5; D uncertain. This CDR3 spans 18 amino acids. The germline V gene encodes CDR1 SQVTM and CDR2 ANQGSEA. V dropped 3 bases and J dropped 5 bases, with 28 bases sitting between them. The DNA for the CDR3 is TGCAGCGTTGACCTCTATACCGGCAGGATCGGAGTGTCGGAGACCCAGTACTTC. Its protein is CSVDLYTGRIGVSETQYF.

The chain is built from TRBV2 and TRBJ1-1, with D maybe TRBD1 (6 bases). Per the germline V gene, CDR1 is SNHLY and CDR2 is FYNNEI. CDR3 length: 12 residues. V dropped 9 bases and J dropped 1 base, with 9 bases sitting between them. The CDR3 loop is CARVTGNTEAFF. Written as DNA, the CDR3 is TGTGCCAGAGTGACAGGGAACACTGAAGCTTTCTTT.

This clonotype was observed many times. The J gene is TRBJ1-2, the V gene TRBV6-1, with TRBD1 matching over 7 bases. The CDR3 has 17 amino acids. Germline CDR1 is MNHNS and CDR2 is SASEGT. Trimming removed 6 bases from V and 7 bases from J; junction bases left unmatched: 20. The CDR3 DNA follows: TGTGCCAGCAGCCCTCCGGGACAGCAATACAGACCTTTTGGCTACACCTTC. It codes for CASSPPGQQYRPFGYTF.

As for this clonotype: One base away lies a much larger clone, so this may be a sequencing read error. V is TRBV4-3 and J is TRBJ1-2; 9 positions match TRBD1. With V trimmed by 4 bases and J by 4 bases, 4 bases remained unmatched. Looked up from germline, CDR1 is LGHNA and CDR2 is YSLEER. The CDR3 sequence is 14 residues long. CDR3 nucleotides: TGCGCCAGCAGCCGTGGGGGACAGGGCTATGGCTACACCTTC. Its translation: CASSRGGQGYGYTF.

The sample holds many counts of this clonotype. The chain carries TRBV18 and TRBJ1-1; D call uncertain. The germline CDR1 and CDR2 sequences are KGHSH and LQKENI. V dropped 0 bases and J dropped 1 base, with 6 bases sitting between them. The CDR3 totals 14 residues. The CDR3 nucleotides read TGTGCCAGCTCACCACCGAAGGGGAACACTGAAGCTTTCTTT. Encoded protein: CASSPPKGNTEAFF. Full variable domain (rest looked up from reference TRBV18 and TRBJ1-1): NAGVMQNPRHLVRRRGQEARLRCSPMKGHSHVYWYRQLPEEGLKFMVYLQKENIIDESGMPKERFSAEFPKEGPSILRIQQVVRGDSAAYFCASSPPKGNTEAFFGQGTRLTVV.

The genes are TRBV28 and TRBJ2-3; 10 nucleotides line up with TRBD1. The CDR3 length is 17 residues. Per the germline V gene, CDR1 is MDHEN and CDR2 is SYDVKM. V lost 3 bases and J lost 3; bases outside the gene matches: 9. The CDR3, as DNA: TGTGCCAGCAGTTTCTCCGTCGGACAGGGGGATACAGATACGCAGTATTTT. Protein: CASSFSVGQGDTDTQYF.

This clonotype was counted many times. The V and J genes are TRBV27 and TRBJ2-5; 8 bases align to TRBD2. The CDR3 is 15 residues long. V lost 6 bases to trimming and J lost 5 bases; unmatched junction nucleotides: 11. Germline CDR1 reads MNHEY; CDR2 reads SMNVEV (reference sequence). The CDR3, as DNA: TGTGCCAGCAGGCCTGGTTCCGGGACTAGGGAGACCCAGTACTTC. Amino acid sequence: CASRPGSGTRETQYF.

This clonotype was observed at least ten times. J is TRBJ2-1 and V is TRBV20-1, with 10 bases fitting TRBD2. Germline loops: CDR1 DFQATT, CDR2 SNEGSKA (reference sequence). Trimming cost V 0 bases and J 6 bases; bases outside gene matches: 5. The CDR3 is 15 residues long. CDR3 DNA: TGCAGTGCTAGAGAGTCTAGCGGGAGCTCCAATGAGCAGTTCTTC. This translates into CSARESSGSSNEQFF.

This clonotype was recorded at least ten times. V and J are TRBV20-1 and TRBJ1-6; D may be TRBD1 (5 bases). V was trimmed by 0 bases and J by 8 bases, leaving 8 bases between them. The CDR3 consists of 13 residues. The germline CDR1 and CDR2 sequences are DFQATT and SNEGSKA (reference sequence). The CDR3 coding sequence is TGCAGTGCTAGAGATTTAGGGGATTCACCCCTCCACTTT. This encodes CSARDLGDSPLHF.

This clonotype was recorded at least ten times. J is TRBJ1-4 and V is TRBV7-2, with a tentative D call TRBD1 (5 bases). Trimming took off 5 bases at V and 5 bases at J, with 9 bases between the two ends. There are 13 residues in the CDR3. CDR1 is SGHTA, CDR2 FQGNSA, per germline. The CDR3 region is CASSPQGNEKLFF. The CDR3 region has the DNA TGTGCCAGCAGCCCGCAGGGAAATGAAAAACTGTTTTTT.

This clonotype showed up many times. V gene TRBV7-8 combines with J gene TRBJ2-3; D perhaps matches TRBD2 (5 bases). The V and J ends lost 5 bases and 4 bases respectively, with 13 bases between them. CDR3 length: 14 amino acids. CDR1 and CDR2 (germline): SGHVS, FQNEAQ. The CDR3 DNA follows: TGTGCCAGCAGCCCTAGTTCGGGGTCAGATACGCAGTATTTT. Translated: CASSPSSGSDTQYF.

This clonotype has a count of ten or more. The J gene is TRBJ2-5, the V gene TRBV24-1; D unclear. Deletions cut 9 bases from V and 5 bases from J, with 15 bases between. The CDR3 is 13 amino acids. Germline V lookup: CDR1 KGHDR, CDR2 SFDVKD. This CDR3 is CATGLGGEETQYF. CDR3 DNA: TGTGCCACCGGTTTAGGTGGTGAGGAGACCCAGTACTTC.